The TCR beta chain described here comes from a study of vaccination and CD4 T cells after COVID-19. The V and J ends lost 0 bases and 8 bases respectively, with 16 bases between them. The germline CDR1 and CDR2 sequences are DFQATT and SNEGSKA (reference sequence). This CDR3 has 14 amino acids. With the Oncomine TCR Beta short-read assay, DNA from cultured CD4+ T cells was sequenced. From the PCR reads, TCRdb called clonotypes with MiXCR, one entry per CDR3 protein. The profile shows 14,000 or so distinct CDR3 sequences, about 69% of them singletons. As for treatment: approximately 9-day PBMC culture with coronavirus spike peptide pools or control peptides (ViraFEST assay). This clonotype has a handful of counts. The antigen is not known.

The sequence derives from a human donor who had recovered from COVID-19. The chain links TRBV20-1 to TRBJ1-2; D gene uncertain. What was sequenced was CD4+ T cells from blood, cultured in vitro. The CDR3 reads CSARDPFRGSGYTF. CDR3 nucleotides: TGCAGTGCTAGAGATCCATTCCGCGGCTCGGGCTACACCTTC.